A selection of T cell receptor beta chains follows, all from one sample in a study of cytomegalovirus exposure and HLA in healthy donors. Clones were read by immunoSEQ multiplex PCR, and TCRdb kept only the in-frame ones, dropping some. The sample lists 150,000 to 200,000 clones, over 80% occurring once. Material: PBMCs. These receptors originate from a human donor in good health. Both conserved end residues are part of each CDR3. Fields, in order: D gene, clone size, J gene, V gene, CDR3 protein, CDR3 DNA. A D gene is named only where the DNA matches it firmly. Part of the rows lack a size; the others show once, few, many or a class for expanded clones.

>TRBD1|few|TRBJ1-4|TRBV4-3
CASSQQDNDRAEKLFF
TGCGCCAGCAGCCAACAAGACAATGACAGGGCAGAAAAACTGTTTTTT
>TRBD1|few|TRBJ2-7|TRBV5-5
CASSRGTGGFYEQYF
TGTGCCAGCAGCCGGGGGACAGGGGGTTTCTACGAGCAGTACTTC
>TRBD2|.|TRBJ2-3|TRBV2
CASIGRGGSDTQYF
TGTGCCAGCATTGGGCGGGGGGGATCAGATACGCAGTATTTT
>.|.|TRBJ1-3|TRBV18
CASSRTPRESSGNTIYF
TGTGCCAGCTCACGTACCCCGCGGGAGTCCTCTGGAAACACCATATATTTT
>TRBD1|.|TRBJ2-1|TRBV14
CASSQGWSGGYNEQFF
TGTGCCAGCAGCCAAGGTTGGTCAGGGGGTTACAATGAGCAGTTCTTC
>TRBD2|.|TRBJ2-7|TRBV5-1
CASSRDYFYEQYF
TGCGCCAGCAGTCGGGACTACTTTTACGAGCAGTACTTC
>.|.|TRBJ2-1|TRBV5-4
CASSLDSSSYNEQFF
TGTGCCAGCAGCTTGGACAGTAGCTCCTACAATGAGCAGTTCTTC
>TRBD2|few|TRBJ2-1|TRBV4-2
CASSQDHGTRDNEQFF
TGTGCCAGCAGCCAAGACCATGGGACTAGGGACAATGAGCAGTTCTTC
>.|.|TRBJ1-6|TRBV2
CASSETLSSYNSPLHF
TGTGCCAGCAGTGAAACACTAAGCTCCTATAATTCACCCCTCCACTTT
>.|.|TRBJ2-5|TRBV7-9
CASSLVWSRETQYF
TGTGCCAGCAGCTTAGTTTGGAGTCGGGAGACCCAGTACTTC
>.|few|TRBJ1-1|TRBV7-9
CASSPADRTSSRAFF
TGTGCCAGCAGCCCAGCCGACAGGACATCAAGTAGAGCTTTCTTT
>.|.|TRBJ1-1|TRBV11-2
CASSTLGVEAFF
TGTGCCAGCAGTACCTTAGGGGTAGAAGCTTTCTTT
>.|.|TRBJ2-2|TRBV9
CASSRGSRELFF
TGTGCCAGCAGCCGTGGTAGCCGGGAGCTGTTTTTT
>.|few|TRBJ2-4|TRBV29-1
CSVGEVGIQYF
TGCAGCGTCGGGGAAGTCGGCATTCAGTACTTC
>.|few|TRBJ1-3|TRBV27
CASSPRLMQGLSGNTIYF
TGTGCCAGCAGTCCCAGGCTGATGCAGGGGCTCTCTGGAAACACCATATATTTT
>.|few|TRBJ2-7|TRBV5-1
CASSLDGSYEQYF
TGCGCCAGCAGCCTGGACGGTTCCTACGAGCAGTACTTC
>TRBD2|.|TRBJ2-1|TRBV4-3
CASSQVVAGGRGHEQFF
TGCGCCAGCAGCCAAGTAGTAGCGGGGGGTCGGGGTCATGAGCAGTTCTTC
>.|.|TRBJ2-3|TRBV27
CASSLSPGLSTDTQYF
TGTGCCAGCAGTTTATCACCAGGTTTGAGCACAGATACGCAGTATTTT
>TRBD2|few|TRBJ2-1|TRBV5-6
CASSLGGGSYNEQFF
TGTGCCAGCAGCTTGGGCGGGGGATCCTACAATGAGCAGTTCTTC
>TRBD1|once|TRBJ1-6|TRBV6-6
CATIPGDSFNNSPLHF
TGTGCCACTATCCCCGGGGACAGCTTTAATAATTCACCCCTCCACTTT
>.|few|TRBJ1-5|TRBV4-3
CASSRIRDTGNQPQHF
TGCGCCAGCAGCCGCATCCGGGACACCGGGAATCAGCCCCAGCATTTT
>.|few|TRBJ1-6|TRBV5-1
CASSPQPPGSHSPLHF
TGCGCCAGCAGCCCCCAACCCCCGGGTAGTCATTCACCCCTCCACTTT
>.|.|TRBJ1-1|TRBV5-4
CASSLGGGRRTEAFF
TGTGCCAGCAGCCTGGGGGGGGGACGGAGGACTGAAGCTTTCTTT
>TRBD1|.|TRBJ1-6|TRBV4-2
CASSQEGQGEYNSPLHF
TGTGCCAGCAGCCAAGAGGGACAGGGCGAATATAATTCACCCCTCCACTTT
>TRBD2|.|TRBJ2-1|TRBV9
CASSPGGVNEQFF
TGTGCCAGCAGCCCGGGGGGGGTCAATGAGCAGTTCTTC
>.|.|TRBJ1-5|TRBV13
CASSQAGGRRQPQHF
TGTGCCAGCAGCCAAGCCGGAGGGAGGCGTCAGCCCCAGCATTTT
>.|.|TRBJ1-4|TRBV5-1
CASSLFGQRNEKLFF
TGCGCCAGCAGCTTGTTCGGACAGAGAAATGAAAAACTGTTTTTT
>.|.|TRBJ2-5|TRBV10-3
CAIRANQETQYF
TGTGCCATCAGGGCCAATCAGGAGACCCAGTACTTC